The source of this T cell receptor beta chain is a study of CDR3 diversity in severe acne. TCRdb independently ran MiXCR on the PCR reads; one entry per CDR3 protein. In the table there are some 84,000 distinct CDR3 sequences, 45% to 65% of which are singletons. The specimen sequenced was blood. This receptor was obtained from a male donor in good health, without acne.

CDR3 in DNA: TGCGCCAGCAGCCAAGAGGGGCGTGATACGCAGTATTTT. Residues: CASSQEGRDTQYF. The chain combines TRBV4-1 with TRBJ2-3; weak D call: TRBD1 (5 bases). The CDR3 has 13 residues. V lost 0 bases and J lost 6, with 7 bases in between. Looked up from germline, CDR1 is MGHRA and CDR2 is YSYEKL.